The T cell receptor (beta chain) under discussion was sequenced for a study of blood T cell repertoires in COVID-19. Across the whole study: COVID-19 samples from acute and convalescent phases originated in the United States, Italy and Spain.

Per the germline V gene, CDR1 is SGHRS and CDR2 is YFSETQ. The CDR3 consists of 16 residues. The J segment lost 4 bases and the V segment lost 4 bases, leaving 8 bases of the junction unmatched. Per the authors' pipeline: It was from reference gene primer amplification that nucleated cell counts were estimated. Some clones are missing from TCRdb's copy, which holds only in-frame ones; the method was immunoSEQ multiplex PCR. V and J calls and clone size follow that table, whereas D and trimming were derived from the DNA. The sample yields around 310,000 clones, about 88% seen once. The sequence derives from a woman aged 55-69 years with acute or convalescent COVID-19. V usage is TRBV5-1 and J usage is TRBJ2-1; 10 bases fit TRBD2. Sequencing input: peripheral blood. The CDR3 DNA reads as TGCGCCAGCAGCACCGGGGCTAGCGGGGGATACAATGAGCAGTTCTTC. It translates to CASSTGASGGYNEQFF.